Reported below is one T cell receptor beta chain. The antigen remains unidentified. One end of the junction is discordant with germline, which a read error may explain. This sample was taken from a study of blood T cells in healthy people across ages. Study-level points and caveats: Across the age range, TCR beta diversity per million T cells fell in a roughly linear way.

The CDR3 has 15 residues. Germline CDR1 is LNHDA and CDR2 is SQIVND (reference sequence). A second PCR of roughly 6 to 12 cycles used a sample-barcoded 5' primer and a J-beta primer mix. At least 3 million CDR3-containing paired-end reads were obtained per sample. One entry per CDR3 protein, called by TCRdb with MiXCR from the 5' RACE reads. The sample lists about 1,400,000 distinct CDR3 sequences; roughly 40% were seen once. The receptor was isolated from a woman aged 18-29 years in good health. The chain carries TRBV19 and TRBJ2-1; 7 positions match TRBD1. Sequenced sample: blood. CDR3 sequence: CASSIEGATYNEQFF. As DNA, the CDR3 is TGTGCCAGTAGTATCGAGGGGGCCACCTACAACGAGCAGTTCTTC.